This is a list of T cell receptor beta chains from one sample in a study of T-cell memory formation after mild COVID-19. Via MiXCR, TCRdb re-called the 5' RACE reads, giving one row per CDR3 protein. The data contain 470,000 or so distinct CDR3 sequences, about 20% of them singletons. The sequenced sample was PBMCs or a T cell subset sorted from them (not recorded which). The source is an adult woman who had mild COVID-19 (a few samples of this study predate the infection). Cell type and time point are not known. Each CDR3 is given with its conserved first and last residue. D genes are given only for firm matches. Expanded clones are given a class, and other clones once, few, many or no size at all.

D gene | J gene | clone size | V gene | CDR3 DNA | CDR3 protein
NA | TRBJ2-2 | NA | TRBV2 | TGTGCCAGCAGTCCGCGGGCAAAGGGCCTTAACACCGGGGAGCTGTTTTTT | CASSPRAKGLNTGELFF
TRBD1 | TRBJ2-7 | NA | TRBV10-3 | TGTGCCATCAGTGAGCCGAGACAGGGGAACGAGCAGTACTTC | CAISEPRQGNEQYF
TRBD1 | TRBJ2-7 | NA | TRBV7-3 | TGTGCCAGCAGCTTATTTTCCGGGACAGCCTACGAGCAGTACTTC | CASSLFSGTAYEQYF
NA | TRBJ1-4 | few | TRBV15 | TGTGCCACCAGCGGATTGACAGGATTGAGTGAAAAACTGTTTTTT | CATSGLTGLSEKLFF
TRBD1 | TRBJ1-4 | many | TRBV5-1 | TGCGCCAGCAGCTCCGGACAGGGGGCTAATGAAAAACTGTTTTTT | CASSSGQGANEKLFF
NA | TRBJ2-1 | many | TRBV30 | TGTGCCTGGAGTCGAATAGGAAATGAGCAGTTCTTC | CAWSRIGNEQFF
TRBD2 | TRBJ2-2 | few | TRBV11-2 | TGTGCCAGCAGCCCAGGGACTAGCGGCGCGAACACCGGGGAGCTGTTTTTT | CASSPGTSGANTGELFF
NA | TRBJ1-1 | NA | TRBV5-8 | TGTGCCAGCAGCTTGGGTCGTCGGGGTTTGGGCACTGAAGCTTTCTTT | CASSLGRRGLGTEAFF
NA | TRBJ2-1 | many | TRBV29-1 | TGCAGCGTTGATCTAGCTTTGTTTAACAATGAGCAGTTCTTC | CSVDLALFNNEQFF
NA | TRBJ2-7 | few | TRBV15 | TGTGCCACCAGCAGTCCTGGGGGGGGCAACGAGCAGTACTTC | CATSSPGGGNEQYF
TRBD1 | TRBJ2-7 | NA | TRBV4-1 | TGCGCCAGCAGCCCGCAATGGGACAGCTCCTACGAGCAGTACTTC | CASSPQWDSSYEQYF
NA | TRBJ2-1 | NA | TRBV30 | TGTGCCTGGAGTTTCTCTGTAGGGGGAGGGCCTTATGAGCAGTTCTTC | CAWSFSVGGGPYEQFF
TRBD1 | TRBJ2-7 | NA | TRBV6-5 | TGTGCCAGCAGTTCGTTAACAGGGGCGTCCTACGAGCAGTACTTC | CASSSLTGASYEQYF
NA | TRBJ2-7 | few | TRBV6-2/TRBV6-3 | TGTGCCAGCAGTTACACTGGGACCTTAGACGAGCAGTACTTC | CASSYTGTLDEQYF
NA | TRBJ1-2 | few | TRBV7-8 | TGTGCCAGCAGCTTACTAGGACAGCGATATGGCTACACCTTC | CASSLLGQRYGYTF
NA | TRBJ2-6 | NA | TRBV6-5 | TGTGCCAGCAGTTACTCGTACCGTAACTCTGGGGCCAACGTCCTGACTTTC | CASSYSYRNSGANVLTF
NA | TRBJ1-2 | NA | TRBV9 | TGTGCCAGCAGCGTAGACGGAGGTGAATATGGCTACACCTTC | CASSVDGGEYGYTF
NA | TRBJ2-3 | NA | TRBV3-1 | TGTGCCAGCAGCCAAATTTCAGATACGCAGTATTTT | CASSQISDTQYF
NA | TRBJ2-2 | few | TRBV5-1 | TGCGCCAGCAGCTTGGGGGCCCTGGCGAACACCGGGGAGCTGTTTTTT | CASSLGALANTGELFF
TRBD2 | TRBJ2-2 | NA | TRBV5-6 | TGTGCCAGCCGCGCCGGGAGCGGGGGGGCCGCCGGGGAGCTGTTTTTT | CASRAGSGGAAGELFF
NA | TRBJ2-1 | few | TRBV30 | TGTGCCTGGAAGGAGGTCAACACATACTACAATGAGCAGTTCTTC | CAWKEVNTYYNEQFF
TRBD2 | TRBJ2-3 | few | TRBV12-3/TRBV12-4 | TGTGCCAGCAGTTGGCGGGAGATAGATACGCAGTATTTT | CASSWREIDTQYF
TRBD1 | TRBJ2-7 | few | TRBV30 | TGTGCCCAGGGACAGGGGGGCGAGCAGTACTTC | CAQGQGGEQYF
TRBD2 | TRBJ2-1 | few | TRBV4-2 | TGTGCCAGCAGCCAAGATACGGGAGGAGGGAATGAGCAGTTCTTC | CASSQDTGGGNEQFF
NA | TRBJ2-7 | many | TRBV30 | TGTGCCTGGCGTATAGGGGGGGAGCAGTACTTC | CAWRIGGEQYF
NA | TRBJ2-2 | few | TRBV12-3/TRBV12-4 | TGTGCCAGCAGTTTAGCGAGGCAGGGGTGGACCGGGGAGCTGTTTTTT | CASSLARQGWTGELFF
NA | TRBJ2-1 | few | TRBV15 | TGTGCCACCAGCAAGGGAGATTCCTACAATGAGCAGTTCTTC | CATSKGDSYNEQFF
NA | TRBJ2-3 | NA | TRBV24-1 | TGTGCCACCAGTACCTATGGCGGGGCCAGGGATACGCAGTATTTT | CATSTYGGARDTQYF
TRBD1 | TRBJ1-1 | NA | TRBV20-1 | TGCAGTGCCGGCACAGGGGGGGACACTGAAGCTTTCTTT | CSAGTGGDTEAFF
NA | TRBJ2-4 | NA | TRBV20-1 | TGCAGTGCTAGAAGTTCGGGAAACATTCAGTACTTC | CSARSSGNIQYF
TRBD1 | TRBJ1-1 | NA | TRBV9 | TGTGCCAGCAACCGGGACAGGGGGAGGGCTTTCTTT | CASNRDRGRAFF
TRBD1 | TRBJ1-1 | few | TRBV6-5 | TGTGCCAGCAGTTGGACGTTAACAGGGGGAGACACTGAAGCTTTCTTT | CASSWTLTGGDTEAFF
TRBD2 | TRBJ2-1 | NA | TRBV20-1 | TGCAGTGCCAGGGAACTAGCGGTGGATGAGCAGTTCTTC | CSARELAVDEQFF
NA | TRBJ2-1 | few | TRBV2 | TGTGCCAGCATGGTACTAAACACCTACAATGAGCAGTTCTTC | CASMVLNTYNEQFF
NA | TRBJ2-7 | NA | TRBV7-8 | TGTGCCAGCAGCTTTTTAGGGGCCGAGCAGTACTTC | CASSFLGAEQYF
TRBD2 | TRBJ2-4 | many | TRBV7-2 | TGTGCCAGCAGCTTGCGGGGGGGATCGACCAAAAACATTCAGTACTTC | CASSLRGGSTKNIQYF
NA | TRBJ1-2 | NA | TRBV20-1 | TGCAGTGCTAGTTGGTCTCGGTCGGCGGGCAGGGGTCGAGGCTACACCTTC | CSASWSRSAGRGRGYTF
NA | TRBJ2-7 | few | TRBV12-3/TRBV12-4 | TGTGCCAGCAGTCCCCGGGACACCAAGGGGGTCTACGAGCAGTACTTC | CASSPRDTKGVYEQYF
TRBD2 | TRBJ2-5 | few | TRBV7-2 | TGTGCCAGCAACCCTGAATCGAGGTCTAGCGGGGAGACCCAGTACTTC | CASNPESRSSGETQYF
NA | TRBJ2-7 | many | TRBV5-1 | TGCGCCAGCAGCTTCAGCGCGTACGAGCAGTACTTC | CASSFSAYEQYF
NA | TRBJ1-1 | few | TRBV18 | TGTGCCAGCTCACCAACTACAGGAGTGAACACTGAAGCTTTCTTT | CASSPTTGVNTEAFF
NA | TRBJ2-3 | NA | TRBV2 | TGTGCCAGCAGTGAAGGGGTAGTGAGTACGCAGTATTTT | CASSEGVVSTQYF
TRBD1 | TRBJ2-7 | NA | TRBV19 | TGTGCCAGTATCCCTGGACAGGGGGGACCCTACGAGCAGTACTTC | CASIPGQGGPYEQYF